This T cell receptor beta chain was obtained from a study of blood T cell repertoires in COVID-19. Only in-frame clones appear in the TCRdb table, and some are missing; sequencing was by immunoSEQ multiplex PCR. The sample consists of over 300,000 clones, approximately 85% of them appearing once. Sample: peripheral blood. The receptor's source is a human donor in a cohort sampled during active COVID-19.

The CDR3 spells CASSPGLPSSAQQFF. CDR3 DNA: TGTGCCAGCAGCCCCGGACTACCGTCGTCAGCGCAGCAGTTCTTC. This sequence joins TRBV7-3 and TRBJ2-1, with D perhaps TRBD2 (6 bases). V was pared by 5 bases and J by 11 bases, with 22 bases between. This CDR3 is built from 15 residues. Germline CDR1 SGHTA, CDR2 FQGTGA.